Following are 20 T cell receptor beta chains from one sample sequenced in a study of Ad26.COV2.S vaccination and SARS-CoV-2 variants (dated by TCRdb to about 2021). The library was produced with the immunoSEQ multiplex PCR assay. In its TCRdb copy, this immuneACCESS table keeps in-frame sequences only and misses some clones. Where compared with another copy, unresolved V genes explain less than half of these, and the others have no known cause. For this sample the table gives around 86,000 clones, of which less than 85% were detected only once. The top ten constitute approximately 16% of the sample. The sample's time point label, in plain terms: individuals recovered from natural SARS-CoV-2 infection. The sequences come from peripheral blood, collected after recovery from COVID-19. These receptors all come from a human donor who had recovered from COVID-19.

The chain recombines TRBV5-6 with TRBJ2-5; D remains unclear. The CDR3 contains 14 residues. Germline V gene sequence: CDR1 SGHDT, CDR2 YYEEEE. V dropped 4 bases and J dropped 4 bases, with 14 bases sitting between them. The CDR3: CASSMDGSGETQYF. The CDR3 DNA reads TGTGCCAGCAGCATGGACGGCTCTGGAGAGACCCAGTACTTC.

There are many counts of this clone. The chain couples TRBV5-6 to TRBJ1-2; D might be TRBD1 (6 bases). Germline CDR1 and CDR2: SGHDT and YYEEEE. The CDR3 is 17 residues long. Trimming cost V 4 bases and J 1 base, with 20 bases left between them. The CDR3 loop reads CASSRTAGLLFNYGYTF. The CDR3 DNA follows: TGTGCCAGCAGCCGGACAGCGGGCCTCCTTTTTAACTATGGCTACACCTTC.

The chain recombines TRBV4-3 with TRBJ2-7; 7 bases are shared with TRBD1. CDR1 is LGHNA, CDR2 YSLEER, per germline. Germline trimming cut 4 bases from V and 2 bases from J; bases unmatched to any gene: 5. The CDR3 loop spans 14 amino acids. Here the CDR3 reads CASSPRTGTYEQYF. CDR3 in DNA: TGCGCCAGCAGCCCCCGGACAGGCACCTACGAGCAGTACTTC.

This clone was detected only a few times. The V gene is TRBV28, the J gene TRBJ1-4, with unresolved D. The length of the CDR3 is 12 residues. Germline CDR1 is MDHEN and CDR2 is SYDVKM. V was cut by 7 bases and J by 4 bases, with 7 bases left in between. This CDR3 reads CASNGVNEKLFF. The CDR3 DNA is TGTGCCAGCAACGGAGTTAATGAAAAACTGTTTTTT.

This clone came up a few times. V usage is TRBV7-2 and J usage is TRBJ2-7; 9 nucleotides line up with TRBD2. V gave up 5 bases and J gave up 2 bases; unmatched junction bases: 10. The CDR3 has 16 amino acids. The germline gives CDR1 SGHTA, CDR2 FQGNSA. The CDR3 bases are TGTGCCAGCAGCCAAGGAGCGGGAGGTAGGACCTACGAGCAGTACTTC. This codes for CASSQGAGGRTYEQYF. The variable domain in full, with the rest retrieved from reference TRBV7-2 and TRBJ2-7, is GAGVSQSPSNKVTEKGKDVELRCDPISGHTALYWYRQSLGQGLEFLIYFQGNSAPDKSGLPSDRFSAERTGGSVSTLTIQRTQQEDSAVYLCASSQGAGGRTYEQYFGPGTRLTVT.

The chain combines TRBV23-1 with TRBJ1-1; D is perhaps TRBD1 (6 bases). TRBV23-1 is flagged as an ORF with uncertain function. The V end lost 7 bases, the J end lost 0 bases, and 24 bases lay between the germline ends. The length of the CDR3 is 18 residues. The CDR3 nucleotides read TGCGCCAGCACCCCAACGAAACGGCAGGGGAGGCTGAACACTGAAGCTTTCTTT. It encodes CASTPTKRQGRLNTEAFF.

V and J are TRBV5-6 and TRBJ2-2; no reliable D call. Trimming took 0 bases from V and 4 from J, leaving 7 bases between them. Germline V lookup: CDR1 SGHDT, CDR2 YYEEEE. The length of the CDR3 is 14 residues. The CDR3 loop is CASSLALVTGELFF. CDR3 DNA sequence: TGTGCCAGCAGCTTGGCGCTGGTCACCGGGGAGCTGTTTTTT. Based on the CDR3 plus reference TRBV5-6 and TRBJ2-2, the full variable domain is DAGVTQSPTHLIKTRGQQVTLRCSPKSGHDTVSWYQQALGQGPQFIFQYYEEEERQRGNFPDRFSGHQFPNYSSELNVNALLLGDSALYLCASSLALVTGELFFGEGSRLTVL.

CDR3: CASSQFGQGRFGELFF. The CDR3 nucleotides are TGCGCCAGCAGCCAATTCGGACAGGGAAGGTTTGGGGAGCTGTTTTTT. J is TRBJ2-2 and V is TRBV4-1, with 8 bases matching TRBD1. Germline loops: CDR1 MGHRA, CDR2 YSYEKL. With V trimmed by 2 bases and J by 8 bases, 10 bases remained unmatched. This CDR3 comprises 16 residues.

The chain uses TRBV4-3 and TRBJ1-2; D remains unclear. The germline V and J ends were trimmed by 0 bases and 2 bases, with 13 bases remaining between them. This CDR3 is built from 16 residues. Germline-derived CDR1 and CDR2 are LGHNA and YSLEER. This chain's CDR3 is CASSQDQPSKNYGYTF. CDR3 DNA: TGCGCCAGCAGCCAAGATCAGCCCTCCAAAAACTATGGCTACACCTTC.

The rearrangement links TRBV3-1 (or the pseudogene TRBV3-2) to TRBJ1-4; D not certain. Germline loops: CDR1 LGHDT, CDR2 YNNKEL (reference sequence). The CDR3 has 15 amino acids. Trimming stripped 0 bases from V and 6 bases from J, with 11 bases between. The CDR3 DNA reads TGTGCCAGCAGCCAAGACCCAGCGGGATATGAAAAACTGTTTTTT. Protein: CASSQDPAGYEKLFF.

This chain uses TRBV4-3 with TRBJ1-4, with D possibly matching TRBD1 (5 bases). The CDR3 is made up of 15 amino acids. The germline V gene encodes CDR1 LGHNA and CDR2 YSLEER. The ends were cut back, 4 bases at V and 8 bases at J, with 17 bases in the middle. In DNA form, the CDR3 reads TGCGCCAGCAGCCTAGAGGGCAGGGTTGGAGAAAAACTGTTTTTT. It specifies CASSLEGRVGEKLFF.

In its sample, this clone was seen once. The chain recombines TRBV28 with TRBJ2-5; D gene unclear. CDR1 and CDR2 from the germline V gene are MDHEN and SYDVKM. This CDR3 has 14 amino acids. The ends were cut back, 5 bases at V and 5 bases at J, with 15 bases in the middle. CDR3 residues: CASSGYRTQETQYF. DNA for the CDR3: TGTGCCAGCAGTGGATACAGAACCCAGGAGACCCAGTACTTC.

The rearrangement links TRBV4-2 to TRBJ2-1, with 10 bases matching TRBD2. Trimming took 6 bases from V and 6 from J; bases not matched to a gene: 8. The CDR3 totals 15 residues. In germline, CDR1 is LGHNA, CDR2 YNFKEQ. CDR3 in DNA: TGTGCCAGCAGTCTAGCGGGAGTAGAAGGCAATGAGCAGTTCTTC. This translates into CASSLAGVEGNEQFF.

Comment on this clone: Different DNA sequences within this sample yield the same CDR3. The genes are TRBV11-1 and TRBJ2-1; the D gene is possibly TRBD2 (5 bases). Germline assignment: CDR1 SGHAT and CDR2 FQDESV (reference sequence). V lost 1 base and J lost 7, with 14 bases in between. The CDR3 extends over 15 amino acids. As DNA, the CDR3 is TGTGCCAGCAGCTTAGGAGGGAGTACAAATAATGAGCAGTTCTTC. Translated, it gives CASSLGGSTNNEQFF.

J is TRBJ2-5 and V is TRBV28; 8 bases agree with TRBD1. Trimming removed 3 bases from V and 4 bases from J; junction bases left unmatched: 7. The CDR3 is 15 amino acids. Germline V lookup: CDR1 MDHEN, CDR2 SYDVKM. CDR3 sequence reads: CASSFIQGALETQYF. CDR3 sequence (DNA): TGTGCCAGCAGTTTCATCCAGGGGGCATTAGAGACCCAGTACTTC.

The rearrangement links TRBV6-6 to TRBJ2-5, with a weak D call TRBD2 (5 bases). The ends were cut back, 6 bases at V and 4 bases at J, with 18 bases in the middle. The CDR3 is made up of 15 amino acids. From germline, CDR1 is MNHNY and CDR2 SVGAGI (reference sequence). CDR3 sequence: CASSHSDRGRETQYF. The CDR3 DNA is TGTGCCAGCAGCCACTCCGACCGGGGTCGAGAGACCCAGTACTTC.

The V and J genes are TRBV19 and TRBJ1-3, with D possibly being TRBD1 (5 bases). Trimming removed 3 bases from V and 0 bases from J, with 12 bases in between. There are 16 residues in the CDR3. CDR1 LNHDA and CDR2 SQIVND come from the germline V gene (reference sequence). CDR3 region: CASSIPPDSSGNTIYF. The CDR3 DNA reads TGTGCCAGTAGTATCCCCCCCGACAGCTCTGGAAACACCATATATTTT.

The chain has TRBV10-3 and TRBJ2-5, with D uncertain. Trimming pared 6 bases from V and 0 bases from J, leaving 8 bases between. This CDR3 region has 13 residues. CDR1 and CDR2 from the germline V gene are ENHRY and SYGVKD. The CDR3 DNA reads TGTGCCATCAGAACAGCAAACCAAGAGACCCAGTACTTC. It yields the protein CAIRTANQETQYF.

The gene calls are TRBV11-2 and TRBJ2-1, with 9 bases aligning to TRBD1. Germline V lookup: CDR1 SGHAT, CDR2 FQNNGV. This CDR3 comprises 14 residues. V lost 1 base to trimming and J lost 10 bases; unmatched junction nucleotides: 5. CDR3 sequence: CASSLAGTGYEQFF. In DNA form, the CDR3 reads TGTGCCAGCAGCTTAGCCGGGACAGGGTACGAGCAGTTCTTC.

The rearrangement links TRBV9 to TRBJ2-2, with 16 bases that match TRBD2. The CDR3 totals 17 residues. CDR1 is SGDLS, CDR2 YYNGEE, per germline. J lost 12 bases, V lost 4 bases, and 12 bases had no gene match. CDR3 DNA sequence: TGTGCCAGCAGCTCGGGACTAGCGGGAGGGCCTTCGGGTCAGCTGTTTTTT. Translated, it gives CASSSGLAGGPSGQLFF.